The source of this TCR beta chain is a study of CD8 T cells in Susac syndrome. A quantity of 0.5 to 1 ug RNA underwent reverse transcription using random hexamers. Multiplex PCR with immunoSEQ amplified the TCR beta CDR3 across 54 Vbeta and 13 Jbeta. Each CDR3 protein gets one entry after TCRdb re-called the immunoSEQ multiplex PCR reads with MiXCR. This table has a few hundred thousand distinct CDR3 sequences, 95% appearing once. This clonotype was observed once. The CDR3 totals 14 residues. The receptor's source is a human donor with multiple sclerosis. The V gene is TRBV21-1, the J gene TRBJ1-2; TRBD1 was called by the table and not checked on the DNA. TRBV21-1 is an annotated pseudogene. Sequenced input: CD4+ T cells from PBMCs. This chain's CDR3 is CASTRTGINYGYTF. The CDR3 nucleotides are TGTGCCAGCACCCGGACAGGGATAAACTATGGCTACACCTTC.